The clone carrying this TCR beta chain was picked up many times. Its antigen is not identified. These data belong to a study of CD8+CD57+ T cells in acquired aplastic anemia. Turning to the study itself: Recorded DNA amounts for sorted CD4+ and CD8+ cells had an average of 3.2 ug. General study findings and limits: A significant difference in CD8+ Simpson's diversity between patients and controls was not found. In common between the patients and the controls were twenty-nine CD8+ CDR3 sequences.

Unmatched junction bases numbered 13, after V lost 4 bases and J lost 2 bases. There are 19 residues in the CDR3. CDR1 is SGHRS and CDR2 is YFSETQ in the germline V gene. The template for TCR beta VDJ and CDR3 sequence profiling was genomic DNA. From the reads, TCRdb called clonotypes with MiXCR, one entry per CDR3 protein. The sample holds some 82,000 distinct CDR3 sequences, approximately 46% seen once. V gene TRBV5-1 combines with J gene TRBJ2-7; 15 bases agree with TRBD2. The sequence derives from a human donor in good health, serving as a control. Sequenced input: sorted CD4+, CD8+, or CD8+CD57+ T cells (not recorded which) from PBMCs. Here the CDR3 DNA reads TGCGCCAGCAGCCCGGCGGGACTAGCGGGGGGCCCCGAAGCCTACGAGCAGTACTTC. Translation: CASSPAGLAGGPEAYEQYF. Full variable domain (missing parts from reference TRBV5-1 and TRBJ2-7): KAGVTQTPRYLIKTRGQQVTLSCSPISGHRSVSWYQQTPGQGLQFLFEYFSETQRNKGNFPGRFSGRQFSNSRSEMNVSTLELGDSALYLCASSPAGLAGGPEAYEQYFGPGTRLTVT.